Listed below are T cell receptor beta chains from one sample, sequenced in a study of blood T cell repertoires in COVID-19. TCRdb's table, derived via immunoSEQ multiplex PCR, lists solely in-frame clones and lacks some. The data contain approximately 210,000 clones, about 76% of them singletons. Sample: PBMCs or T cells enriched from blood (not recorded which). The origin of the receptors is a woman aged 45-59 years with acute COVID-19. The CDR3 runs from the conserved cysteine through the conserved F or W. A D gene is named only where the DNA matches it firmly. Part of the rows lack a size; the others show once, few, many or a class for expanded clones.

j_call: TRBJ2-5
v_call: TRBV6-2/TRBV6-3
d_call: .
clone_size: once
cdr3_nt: TGTGCCAGCAGCGTACCCTTTGGGGCTCGGGAGACCCAGTACTTC
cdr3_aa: CASSVPFGARETQYF

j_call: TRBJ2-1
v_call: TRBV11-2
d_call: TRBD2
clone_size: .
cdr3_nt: TGTGCCAGCAGCTTGGGACTAGCGGGGGGGCTGGATGAGCAGTTCTTC
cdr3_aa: CASSLGLAGGLDEQFF

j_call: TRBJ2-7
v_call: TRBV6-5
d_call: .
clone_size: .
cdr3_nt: TGTGCCAGCAGGAACCTACAGGGAATCGAGCAGTACTTC
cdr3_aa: CASRNLQGIEQYF

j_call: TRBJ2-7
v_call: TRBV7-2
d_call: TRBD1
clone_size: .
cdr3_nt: TGTGCCAGCAGCATGGGACAGTCCTACGAGCAGTACTTC
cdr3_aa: CASSMGQSYEQYF

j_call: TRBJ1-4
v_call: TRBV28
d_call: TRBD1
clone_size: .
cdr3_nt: TGTGCCAGCAGTTTGTCCGGGACAGGCACTAATGAAAAACTGTTTTTT
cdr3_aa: CASSLSGTGTNEKLFF

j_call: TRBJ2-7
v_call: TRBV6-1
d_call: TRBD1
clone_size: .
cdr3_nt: TGTGCCAGCAGTGAAGCGGGCATCGGGACAGGGGGCTCCTACGAGCAGTACTTC
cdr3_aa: CASSEAGIGTGGSYEQYF

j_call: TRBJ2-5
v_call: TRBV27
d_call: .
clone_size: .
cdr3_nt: TGTGCCAGCAGGAAAGGGGGTTGGGAGACCCAGTACTTC
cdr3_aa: CASRKGGWETQYF

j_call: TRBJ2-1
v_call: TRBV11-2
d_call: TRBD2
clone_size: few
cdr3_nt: TGTGCCAGCAGCTTGGGACTAGCGGGAGGGCTGGTAGGTTTCAATGAGCAGTTCTTC
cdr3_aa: CASSLGLAGGLVGFNEQFF

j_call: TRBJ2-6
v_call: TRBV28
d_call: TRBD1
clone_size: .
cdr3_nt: TGTGCCAGCAGTCAACAAAATCCGGGACAGGGTTTCTCCGGGGCCAACGTCCTGACTTTC
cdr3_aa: CASSQQNPGQGFSGANVLTF

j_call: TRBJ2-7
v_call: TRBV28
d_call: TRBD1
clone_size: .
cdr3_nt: TGTGCCAGCAGTCAGGGACAGGAGTCCTGGAAGTACTTC
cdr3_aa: CASSQGQESWKYF

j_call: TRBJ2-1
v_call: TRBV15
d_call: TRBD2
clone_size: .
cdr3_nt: TGTGCCACCGCCCCCAAGAGAGCGGGGGACAATGAGCAGTTCTTC
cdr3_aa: CATAPKRAGDNEQFF

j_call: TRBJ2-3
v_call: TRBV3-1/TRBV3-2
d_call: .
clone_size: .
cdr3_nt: TGTGCCAGCAGCCCCCCAGGGACAGATACGCAGTATTTT
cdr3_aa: CASSPPGTDTQYF

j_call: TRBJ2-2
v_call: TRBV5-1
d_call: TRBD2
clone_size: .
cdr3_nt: TGCGCCAGCAGCTTGGCGACTAGCGGGAACACCGGGGAGCTGTTTTTT
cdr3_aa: CASSLATSGNTGELFF

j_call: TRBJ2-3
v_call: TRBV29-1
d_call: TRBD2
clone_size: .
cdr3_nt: TGCAGCGTAACCGGGGGGGGCCGGTGGGTCCCCTCAAGCACAGATACGCAGTATTTT
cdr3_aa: CSVTGGGRWVPSSTDTQYF

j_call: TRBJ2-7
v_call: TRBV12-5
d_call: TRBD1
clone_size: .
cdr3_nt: TGTGCTAGTGGTTTGGAAAGGACAGGGACCGAGCAGTACTTC
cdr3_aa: CASGLERTGTEQYF

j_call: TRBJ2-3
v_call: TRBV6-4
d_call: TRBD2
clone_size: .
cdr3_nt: TGTGCCAGCAGCACCCTAGCGGGGTCCACAGATACGCAGTATTTT
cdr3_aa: CASSTLAGSTDTQYF

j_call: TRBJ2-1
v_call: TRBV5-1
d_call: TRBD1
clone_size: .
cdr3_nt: TGCGCCAGCAGCTTGGAGGGGACAGGGGCTTACAATGAGCAGTTCTTC
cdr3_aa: CASSLEGTGAYNEQFF

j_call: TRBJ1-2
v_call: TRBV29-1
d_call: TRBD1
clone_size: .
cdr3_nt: TGCAGCGTTAAGAACTCGACAGGGGGCGCGGGTGGCTACACCTTC
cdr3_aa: CSVKNSTGGAGGYTF

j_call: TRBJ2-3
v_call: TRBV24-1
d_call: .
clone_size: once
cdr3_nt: TGTGCCACCAGTGATCTTGGCGGGACTAGCACAGATACGCAGTATTTT
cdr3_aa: CATSDLGGTSTDTQYF

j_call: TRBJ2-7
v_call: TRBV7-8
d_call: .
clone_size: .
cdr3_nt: TGTGCCAGCAGCTTAGGGGACAAATACGAGCAGTACTTC
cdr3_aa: CASSLGDKYEQYF

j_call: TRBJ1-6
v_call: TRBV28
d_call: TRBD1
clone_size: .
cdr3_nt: TGTGCCAGCAGTTTGGGACAGCCACCCCTCCACTTT
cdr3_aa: CASSLGQPPLHF

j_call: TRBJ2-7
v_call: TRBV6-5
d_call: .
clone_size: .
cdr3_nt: TGTGCCAGCACGGGAGCGGTTAAATCCTACGAGCAGTACTTC
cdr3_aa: CASTGAVKSYEQYF

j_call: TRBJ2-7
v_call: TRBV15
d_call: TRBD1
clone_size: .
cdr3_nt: TGTGCCACCAGCAGAGAAAGACAGGGGATGGACGAGCAGTACTTC
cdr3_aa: CATSRERQGMDEQYF

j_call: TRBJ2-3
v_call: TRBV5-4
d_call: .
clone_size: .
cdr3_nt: TGTGCCAGCAGCCCTTTGGGCGCAGATACGCAGTATTTT
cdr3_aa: CASSPLGADTQYF

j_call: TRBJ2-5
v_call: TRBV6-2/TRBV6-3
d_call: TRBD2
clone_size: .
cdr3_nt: TGTGCCAGCAGTTACTCATCCGGGAGGCCGGAGACCCAGTACTTC
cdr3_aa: CASSYSSGRPETQYF

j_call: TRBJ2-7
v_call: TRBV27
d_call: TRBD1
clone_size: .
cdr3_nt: TGTGCCAGCAGTAAAGGGACAGACCCCTCCTACGAGCAGTACTTC
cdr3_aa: CASSKGTDPSYEQYF

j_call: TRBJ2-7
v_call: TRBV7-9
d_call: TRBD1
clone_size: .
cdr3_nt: TGTGCCAGCAGCGGACGCCTTGGCAGGGGGTTCTACGAGCAGTACTTC
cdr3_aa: CASSGRLGRGFYEQYF

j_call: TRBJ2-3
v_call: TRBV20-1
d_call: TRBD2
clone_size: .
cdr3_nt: TGCAGTGCTAGTCTCGGGAGGGTTCCAGATACGCAGTATTTT
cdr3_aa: CSASLGRVPDTQYF

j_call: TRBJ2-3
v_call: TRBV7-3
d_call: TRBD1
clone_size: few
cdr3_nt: TGTGCCAGCAGCCCCACCCGGGACAGGGCGGGAACAGATACGCAGTATTTT
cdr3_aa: CASSPTRDRAGTDTQYF

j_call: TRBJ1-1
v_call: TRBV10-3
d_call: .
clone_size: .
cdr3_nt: TGTGCCACCAGGAACGGGGGAGGGAACACTGAAGCTTTCTTT
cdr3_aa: CATRNGGGNTEAFF

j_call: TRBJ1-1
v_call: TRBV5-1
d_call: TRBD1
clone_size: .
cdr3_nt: TGCGCCAGCAGCAGAGGACAGGGAGGAGGGACTGAAGCTTTCTTT
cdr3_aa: CASSRGQGGGTEAFF

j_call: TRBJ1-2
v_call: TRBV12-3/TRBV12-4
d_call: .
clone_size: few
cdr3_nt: TGTGCCAGCAGTTTCGACCAGGGTGGCTACACCTTC
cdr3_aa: CASSFDQGGYTF

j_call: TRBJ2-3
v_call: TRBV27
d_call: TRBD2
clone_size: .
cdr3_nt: TGTGCCAGCAGTTTAACTTCTCTGGGCGGGGGGCAAGATACGCAGTATTTT
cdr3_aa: CASSLTSLGGGQDTQYF

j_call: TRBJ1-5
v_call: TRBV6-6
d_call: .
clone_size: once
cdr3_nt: TGTGCCAGCTTGGCTACCCTTCATGGCGGTCAGCCCCAGCATTTT
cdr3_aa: CASLATLHGGQPQHF

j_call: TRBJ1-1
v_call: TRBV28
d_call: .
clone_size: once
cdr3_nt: TGTGCCAGCAGTCTCCTACTCTCTGAAGCTTTCTTT
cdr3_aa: CASSLLLSEAFF

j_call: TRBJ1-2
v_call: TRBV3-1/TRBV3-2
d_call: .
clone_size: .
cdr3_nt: TGTGCCAGCAGCCCCCATGGCGGGTATGGCTACACCTTC
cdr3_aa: CASSPHGGYGYTF

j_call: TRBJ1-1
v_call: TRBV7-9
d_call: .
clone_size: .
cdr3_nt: TGTGCCAGCAGCTTAGGACAGGCGAACACTGAAGCTTTCTTT
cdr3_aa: CASSLGQANTEAFF